This paragraph covers one T cell receptor beta chain sequence. No antigen is known for it. V lost 0 bases to trimming and J lost 5 bases, with 8 bases between them. This CDR3 contains 12 residues. Germline V gene data show CDR1 as DFQATT and CDR2 as SNEGSKA (reference sequence). This record comes from a study of response to subunit inactivated influenza vaccine. Whole-study findings and limits: Each seasonal influenza vaccination recruits few new T cells, the authors suggested.

A single record per CDR3 protein comes from TCRdb applying MiXCR to the RT-PCR reads. The table lists about 780,000 distinct CDR3 sequences, around a sixth of them singletons. The material sequenced was PBMCs from blood, taken around 5 days after vaccination. V usage is TRBV20-1 and J usage is TRBJ2-7; D remains unclear. The TCR sequence derives from a man in his fifties who received an inactivated influenza vaccine. CDR3 sequence (DNA): TGCAGTGCTAGAGACCCTTGGGACGAGCAGTACTTC. Translated: CSARDPWDEQYF.